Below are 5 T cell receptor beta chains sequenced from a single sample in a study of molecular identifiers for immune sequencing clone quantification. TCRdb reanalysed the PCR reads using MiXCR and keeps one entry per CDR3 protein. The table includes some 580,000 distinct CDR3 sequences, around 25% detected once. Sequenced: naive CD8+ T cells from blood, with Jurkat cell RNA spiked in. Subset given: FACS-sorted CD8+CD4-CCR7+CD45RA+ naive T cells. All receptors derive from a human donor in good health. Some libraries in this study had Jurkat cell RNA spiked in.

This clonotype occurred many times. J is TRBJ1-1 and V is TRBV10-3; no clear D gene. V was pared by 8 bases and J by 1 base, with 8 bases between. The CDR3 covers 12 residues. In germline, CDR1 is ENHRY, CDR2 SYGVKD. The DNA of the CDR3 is TGTGCCATCTCCGACCGGAACACTGAAGCTTTCTTT. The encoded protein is CAISDRNTEAFF.

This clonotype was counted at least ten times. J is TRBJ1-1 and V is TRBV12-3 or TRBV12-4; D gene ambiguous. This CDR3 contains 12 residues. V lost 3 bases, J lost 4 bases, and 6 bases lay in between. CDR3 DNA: TGTGCCAGCAGTTTTCTCGGCACTGAAGCTTTCTTT. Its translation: CASSFLGTEAFF.

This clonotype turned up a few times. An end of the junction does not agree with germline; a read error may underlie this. In nucleotides, the CDR3 is TGTGCCGCCAGTGAAACAGGGACCGGGGAGCTGTTTTTT. Translation gives CAASETGTGELFF. V and J are TRBV24-1 and TRBJ2-2; D may be TRBD1 (6 bases). Germline CDR1 is KGHDR and CDR2 is SFDVKD. The CDR3 totals 13 residues.

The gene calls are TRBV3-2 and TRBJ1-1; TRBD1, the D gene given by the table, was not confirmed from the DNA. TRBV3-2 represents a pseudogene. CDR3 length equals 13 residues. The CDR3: CASSPRWGAEAFF. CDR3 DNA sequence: TGTGCCAGCAGCCCACGTTGGGGGGCTGAAGCTTTCTTT.

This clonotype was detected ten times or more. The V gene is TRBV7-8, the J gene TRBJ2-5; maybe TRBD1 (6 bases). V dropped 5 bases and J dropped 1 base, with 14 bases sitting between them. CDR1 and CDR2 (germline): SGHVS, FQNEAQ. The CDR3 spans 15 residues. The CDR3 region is CASSTGNGFQETQYF. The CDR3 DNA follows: TGTGCCAGCAGCACAGGGAATGGGTTCCAAGAGACCCAGTACTTC.